The present T cell receptor (beta chain) was sequenced within a study of cytomegalovirus exposure and HLA in healthy donors. Overall study context: Within the Caucasian-associated ancestry cluster were about 81% of the approximately 370 genotyped donors.

About this clone itself: The antigen is not known.

This CDR3 has 11 residues. Germline V gene lookup returns CDR1 DFQATT and CDR2 SNEGSKA (reference sequence). It was with 60 Vbeta and 13 Jbeta primers that the PCR ran. TCRdb keeps only in-frame clones here, not all; method: immunoSEQ multiplex PCR. The repertoire shows about 130,000 clones; the top ten hold around 1.6%. Whole-study findings and limits: Association with HLA alleles at 0.05 false discovery rate was found for about 17,000 TCR beta sequences in a later analysis.

The sequenced sample was PBMCs. The origin of this receptor is a woman in her forties in good health and CMV-seropositive. The rearrangement joins TRBV20-1 to TRBJ2-7; 8 nucleotides match TRBD1. CDR3 nucleotide sequence: TGCAGCGCGGACAGGGCCTACGAGCAGTACTTC. Translating gives CSADRAYEQYF.